These 27 T cell receptor beta chains were all obtained from the same sample, sequenced in a study of blood T cell repertoires in COVID-19. Measured with immunoSEQ multiplex PCR; TCRdb has only the in-frame clones, and not every one. Of approximately 160,000 clones listed, about 83% were seen once; the top ten hold 7.5% to 9.5%. Source material: peripheral blood. These receptors were obtained from a man aged 35 to 55 who had recovered from COVID-19.

The chain carries TRBV2 and TRBJ2-2; TRBD2 is a possible D gene (6 bases). The CDR3 has 16 residues. In germline, CDR1 is SNHLY, CDR2 FYNNEI. The germline V and J ends were trimmed by 4 bases and 4 bases, with 16 bases remaining between them. CDR3 sequence reads: CASSGGGNFRTGELFF. CDR3 nucleotides: TGTGCCAGCAGTGGGGGAGGTAACTTTCGCACCGGGGAGCTGTTTTTT.

This chain links TRBV19 with TRBJ2-2; 8 nucleotides line up with TRBD1. The CDR3 runs 14 residues. CDR1 and CDR2 (germline): LNHDA, SQIVND (reference sequence). V shed 9 bases, J shed 5 bases, and the junction held 8 bases outside the gene matches. CDR3 sequence reads: CASHQGAATGELFF. In nucleotides, the CDR3 is TGTGCCAGCCACCAGGGGGCGGCGACCGGGGAGCTGTTTTTT.

The chain carries TRBV28 and TRBJ2-3, with 10 bases fitting TRBD2. With V trimmed by 5 bases and J by 3 bases, 8 bases remained unmatched. Per the germline V gene, CDR1 is MDHEN and CDR2 is SYDVKM. The CDR3 is 16 residues long. CDR3 amino acids: CASSNSGGRGTDTQYF. CDR3 nucleotides: TGTGCCAGCAGTAATAGCGGGGGGAGGGGGACAGATACGCAGTATTTT. The full variable domain, rest sourced from reference TRBV28 and TRBJ2-3, is DVKVTQSSRYLVKRTGEKVFLECVQDMDHENMFWYRQDPGLGLRLIYFSYDVKMKEKGDIPEGYSVSREKKERFSLILESASTNQTSMYLCASSNSGGRGTDTQYFGPGTRLTVL.

The count of this clone is one. This chain uses TRBV5-4 with TRBJ2-1; the D is unclear. V was pared by 0 bases and J by 7 bases, with 8 bases between. CDR1 is SGHNT and CDR2 is YYREEE in the germline V gene (reference sequence). The CDR3 covers 13 residues. The CDR3 DNA is TGTGCCAGCAGCTTGGCCGACGGGAATGAGCAGTTCTTC. It is translated as CASSLADGNEQFF.

V usage is TRBV10-3 and J usage is TRBJ2-3, with 10 nucleotides matching TRBD2. CDR3 length equals 16 residues. The trim removed 6 bases at V and 0 bases at J, leaving 6 bases unmatched. CDR1 is ENHRY and CDR2 is SYGVKD in the germline V gene. The DNA of the CDR3 is TGTGCCATCAGGGTCTTGACTAGCGGGAGCACAGATACGCAGTATTTT. It translates to CAIRVLTSGSTDTQYF.

This clone was recorded once. The CDR3 coding sequence is TGCAGCGGTAGACTAGCGGGACCAACCGGGGAGCTGTTTTTT. This gives the protein CSGRLAGPTGELFF. V and J are TRBV29-1 and TRBJ2-2; TRBD2 matches 11 bases. The CDR3 runs to 14 residues. Germline V gene sequence: CDR1 SQVTM, CDR2 ANQGSEA. Losses at the gene ends were 7 bases for V and 5 bases for J; bases not matched to a gene: 6.

This CDR3 is CASSNRRGYGEAFF. CDR3 sequence (DNA): TGTGCCAGCTCAAACCGTCGGGGTTATGGTGAAGCTTTCTTT. The chain recombines TRBV18 with TRBJ1-1; D gene uncertain. V lost 5 bases and J lost 7, with 17 bases in between. CDR3 size: 14 residues. Germline V gene lookup returns CDR1 KGHSH and CDR2 LQKENI.

This clone was counted a single time. V is TRBV19 and J is TRBJ2-3; possible D gene TRBD1, 7 bases. In germline, CDR1 is LNHDA, CDR2 SQIVND (reference sequence). The V gene lost 8 bases and the J gene lost 3 bases, with 12 bases spanning the gap. The CDR3 is 13 amino acids. Here the CDR3 reads CASGQGGTDTQYF. Here the CDR3 DNA reads TGTGCCAGTGGGCAGGGGGGAACAGATACGCAGTATTTT.

V is TRBV19 and J is TRBJ2-7; D is perhaps TRBD2 (5 bases). V was shortened by 9 bases and J by 0 bases, with 12 bases between the two germline ends. The CDR3 runs to 13 residues. CDR1 LNHDA and CDR2 SQIVND come from the germline V gene (reference sequence). CDR3 nucleotides: TGTGCCAGCGCGGGCGGAGCCTCCTACGAGCAGTACTTC. Protein product: CASAGGASYEQYF.

The chain has TRBV2 and TRBJ2-7; D is perhaps TRBD2 (6 bases). V lost 2 bases and J 2 bases, leaving 10 bases between the germline ends. This CDR3 contains 14 residues. Germline CDR1 SNHLY, CDR2 FYNNEI. CDR3 loop: CASSELASTYEQYF. The CDR3 DNA reads TGTGCCAGCAGTGAACTAGCGTCCACCTACGAGCAGTACTTC.

CDR3 bases: TGTGCCAGCAGCTCTACTAGCGGGGGCCGATACAATGAGCAGTTCTTC. It is translated as CASSSTSGGRYNEQFF. This chain links TRBV7-2 with TRBJ2-1, with 11 bases that match TRBD2. The CDR3 runs 16 residues. J lost 4 bases, V lost 4 bases, and 6 bases had no gene match. Germline CDR1 is SGHTA and CDR2 is FQGNSA.

V gene TRBV24-1 combines with J gene TRBJ2-2; 11 bases match TRBD2. CDR1 and CDR2 from the germline V gene are KGHDR and SFDVKD. J gave up 6 bases and V 0 bases, and 5 bases lay outside the gene matches. This CDR3 is 17 amino acids long. This CDR3 is CATSDLDLAGGPGELFF. The DNA for the CDR3 is TGTGCCACCAGTGATTTGGACTTAGCGGGAGGGCCCGGGGAGCTGTTTTTT.

The V and J genes are TRBV5-4 and TRBJ2-5; 10 bases are a match to TRBD2. The CDR3 is 15 amino acids. Per germline, CDR1 SGHNT and CDR2 YYREEE (reference sequence). V shed 0 bases and J 5 bases; nucleotides not matched to a gene: 4. The CDR3 spells CASSLVLAGSETQYF. For the CDR3, the DNA is TGTGCCAGCAGCTTGGTACTAGCGGGATCGGAGACCCAGTACTTC.

CDR3 sequence: CAIELDRSPYNEQFF. CDR3 DNA: TGTGCCATAGAGCTCGACAGGAGCCCCTACAATGAGCAGTTCTTC. This rearrangement joins TRBV10-3 to TRBJ2-1; maybe TRBD1 (6 bases). Germline assignment: CDR1 ENHRY and CDR2 SYGVKD. Trimming left V 9 bases short and J 2 bases short, with 17 bases between. This CDR3 contains 15 residues.

The sample holds one count of this clone. V gene TRBV28 combines with J gene TRBJ2-1, with 13 bases fitting TRBD2. Looked up from germline, CDR1 is MDHEN and CDR2 is SYDVKM. V gave up 6 bases and J gave up 3 bases; unmatched junction bases: 8. The CDR3 covers 17 residues. The DNA for the CDR3 is TGTGCCAGCAGCAGGACTAGCGGGAGAGCGGGCTACAATGAGCAGTTCTTC. Translated, it gives CASSRTSGRAGYNEQFF.

The chain has TRBV5-4 and TRBJ1-4, with TRBD1 identical over 7 bases. J lost 6 bases, V lost 2 bases, and 4 bases had no gene match. CDR3 length: 14 amino acids. Per germline, CDR1 SGHNT and CDR2 YYREEE (reference sequence). The CDR3 DNA reads as TGTGCCAGCAGCTTAGGCCAGGGGGATGAAAAACTGTTTTTT. Amino acids: CASSLGQGDEKLFF.

In its sample, this clone was seen once. The chain is built from TRBV5-5 and TRBJ1-2, with a weak D call TRBD1 (6 bases). The V end lost 4 bases, the J end lost 6 bases, and 13 bases lay between the germline ends. CDR1 and CDR2 from the germline V gene are SGHKS and YYEKEE (reference sequence). This CDR3 contains 13 residues. The CDR3 nucleotides are TGTGCCAGCAGCAGAGGGGGTAGGGATGGCTACACCTTC. It is translated as CASSRGGRDGYTF.

The chain uses TRBV5-5 and TRBJ2-6; tentatively, D is TRBD1 (6 bases). Per the germline V gene, CDR1 is SGHKS and CDR2 is YYEKEE (reference sequence). This CDR3 contains 16 residues. Trimming took off 5 bases at V and 0 bases at J, with 12 bases between the two ends. This chain's CDR3 is CASSTQGNSGANVLTF. The CDR3 bases are TGTGCCAGCAGTACACAGGGTAACTCTGGGGCCAACGTCCTGACTTTC. Full variable domain (missing parts from reference TRBV5-5 and TRBJ2-6): DAGVTQSPTHLIKTRGQQVTLRCSPISGHKSVSWYQQVLGQGPQFIFQYYEKEERGRGNFPDRFSARQFPNYSSELNVNALLLGDSALYLCASSTQGNSGANVLTFGAGSRLTVL.

The rearrangement uses TRBV6-5 and TRBJ2-3; no definite D call. V was trimmed by 10 bases and J by 0 bases, leaving 11 bases between them. CDR3 length: 13 residues. Germline V gene data show CDR1 as MNHEY and CDR2 as SVGAGI. The CDR3 region is CATEIRSTDTQYF. CDR3 DNA: TGTGCCACAGAAATCAGGAGCACAGATACGCAGTATTTT.

The chain is built from TRBV30 and TRBJ2-4, with a possible D match to TRBD2 (6 bases). V lost 8 bases, J lost 7 bases, and 18 bases lay in between. The CDR3 has 13 amino acids. Looked up from germline, CDR1 is GTSNPN and CDR2 is SVGIG (reference sequence). DNA for the CDR3: TGTGCCGGCGGGACTTCCAACACCAACATTCAGTACTTC. This codes for CAGGTSNTNIQYF. Looking up the rest from reference TRBV30 and TRBJ2-4 gives the full variable domain: SQTIHQWPATLVQPVGSPLSLECTVEGTSNPNLYWYRQAAGRGLQLLFYSVGIGQISSEVPQNLSASRPQDRQFILSSKKLLLSDSGFYLCAGGTSNTNIQYFGAGTRLSVL.

The sample holds one count of this clone. The chain joins TRBV6-6 to TRBJ1-1; 7 nucleotides line up with TRBD1. With 7 bases clipped from V and 1 base from J, the junction kept 12 bases outside the gene matches. Per the germline V gene, CDR1 is MNHNY and CDR2 is SVGAGI (reference sequence). The CDR3 is 16 amino acids. In DNA, the CDR3 is TGTGCCAGCACCCACAAGGGGGCACGGTCGAACACTGAAGCTTTCTTT. Residues: CASTHKGARSNTEAFF.

This clone was recorded once. CDR3 protein: CASSYSSGPNGYTF. The DNA of the CDR3 is TGTGCCAGCAGTTACTCGTCAGGGCCCAATGGCTACACCTTC. The chain couples TRBV6-2 or TRBV6-3 to TRBJ1-2; tentative D call: TRBD1 (5 bases). This CDR3 is 14 amino acids long. Per the germline V gene, CDR1 is MNHEY and CDR2 is SVGEGT. V dropped 0 bases and J dropped 6 bases, with 11 bases sitting between them.

DNA for the CDR3: TGTGCCAGCAGTCCCGGGACAGGGTACGTAAATCAGCCCCAGCATTTT. It specifies CASSPGTGYVNQPQHF. The V gene is TRBV28, the J gene TRBJ1-5; 9 bases are a match to TRBD1. There are 16 residues in the CDR3. Per the germline V gene, CDR1 is MDHEN and CDR2 is SYDVKM. Trimming cost V 5 bases and J 4 bases; bases outside gene matches: 9.

The chain joins TRBV27 to TRBJ2-5, with 7 nucleotides matching TRBD2. The germline V gene encodes CDR1 MNHEY and CDR2 SMNVEV (reference sequence). Unmatched junction bases numbered 9, after V lost 6 bases and J lost 5 bases. The CDR3 length is 14 residues. CDR3 sequence reads: CASRPSRRGETQYF. The CDR3 DNA follows: TGTGCCAGCAGGCCGAGTAGGCGGGGGGAGACCCAGTACTTC.

The chain recombines TRBV5-1 with TRBJ2-1; maybe TRBD1 (5 bases). CDR3 length equals 15 residues. Germline V lookup: CDR1 SGHRS, CDR2 YFSETQ. Trimming removed 0 bases from V and 0 bases from J, with 7 bases in between. DNA for the CDR3: TGCGCCAGCAGCTTGGCGCAGGGCTCCTACAATGAGCAGTTCTTC. Translating gives CASSLAQGSYNEQFF.

This rearrangement joins TRBV3-1 (or the pseudogene TRBV3-2) to TRBJ2-2; D is undetermined. Between the trimmed V and J ends, which lost 4 bases and 0 bases, there was a span of 6 bases. Germline V gene data show CDR1 as LGHDT and CDR2 as YNNKEL (reference sequence). The CDR3 contains 14 residues. CDR3 residues: CASSRLPNTGELFF. CDR3 nucleotides: TGTGCCAGCAGCCGGCTTCCGAACACCGGGGAGCTGTTTTTT.

This chain uses TRBV10-1 with TRBJ2-7; 7 bases align to TRBD1. CDR1 and CDR2 from the germline V gene are WNHNN and SYGVQD (reference sequence). The CDR3 is 13 amino acids. The V gene end was trimmed by 8 bases and the J gene end by 6 bases; junction bases not matched to a gene: 10. The CDR3 region is CASPTGPLSEQYF. CDR3 sequence (DNA): TGCGCCAGCCCGACAGGGCCCTTAAGCGAGCAGTACTTC.